This T cell receptor beta chain came from a study of OX40 agonist ivuxolimab in advanced cancers. Across the study: Eligibility rules accepted prior anti-PD-1, anti-PD-L1 or anti-CTLA-4 therapy, and around 38% had some.

Profiling relied on immunoSEQ multiplex PCR, and the TCRdb table lists in-frame clones only, not all of them. The table shows roughly 80,000 clones, with about 86% occurring only once. The CDR3 covers 14 residues. Germline loops: CDR1 SGHKS, CDR2 YYEKEE (reference sequence). V lost 4 bases, J lost 3 bases, and 13 bases lay in between. General study findings and limits: Clonal expansion among partial responders at 0.1-3.0 mg/kg ranked near the lowest. Some patients without response likewise showed low normalized clonal expansion.

Points on this clone: What it binds is not known.

The V and J genes are TRBV5-5 and TRBJ1-2; D is ambiguous. This sample comprised CD4+ or CD8+ T cells sorted from blood, obtained in a trial of the OX40 agonist ivuxolimab. This clonotype originated in an adult with an advanced solid tumor such as melanoma, head and neck, liver or kidney cancer. In nucleotides, the CDR3 is TGTGCCAGCAGCCGATCTATCCGTGACTATGGCTACACCTTC. Translating gives CASSRSIRDYGYTF.